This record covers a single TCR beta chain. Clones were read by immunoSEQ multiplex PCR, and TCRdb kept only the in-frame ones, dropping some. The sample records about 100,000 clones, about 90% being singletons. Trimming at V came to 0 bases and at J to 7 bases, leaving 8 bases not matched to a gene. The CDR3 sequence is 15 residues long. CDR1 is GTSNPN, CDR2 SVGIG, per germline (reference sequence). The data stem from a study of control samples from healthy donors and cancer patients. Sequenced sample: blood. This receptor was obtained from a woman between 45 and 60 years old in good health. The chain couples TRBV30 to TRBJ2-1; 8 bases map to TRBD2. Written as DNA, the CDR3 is TGTGCCTGGAGTGTCGACGGGGGGGTTTGGAATGAGCAGTTCTTC. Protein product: CAWSVDGGVWNEQFF.